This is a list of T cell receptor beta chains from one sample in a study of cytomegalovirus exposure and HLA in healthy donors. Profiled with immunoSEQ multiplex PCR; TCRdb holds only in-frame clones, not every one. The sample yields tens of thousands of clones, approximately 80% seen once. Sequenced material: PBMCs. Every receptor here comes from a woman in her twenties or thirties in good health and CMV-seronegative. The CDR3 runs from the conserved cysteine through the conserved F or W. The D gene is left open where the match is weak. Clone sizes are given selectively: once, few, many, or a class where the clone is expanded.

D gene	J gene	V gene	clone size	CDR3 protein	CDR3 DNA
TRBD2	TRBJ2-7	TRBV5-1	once	CASSSWGQASLAGVSYEQYF	TGCGCCAGCAGCTCCTGGGGCCAGGCGTCCCTAGCGGGGGTCTCCTACGAGCAGTACTTC
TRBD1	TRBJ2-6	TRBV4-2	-	CASSQAGTGVSGANVLTF	TGTGCCAGCAGCCAAGCCGGGACAGGGGTCTCTGGGGCCAACGTCCTGACTTTC
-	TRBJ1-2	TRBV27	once	CASSLIAGEILYYGYTF	TGTGCCAGCAGTTTAATCGCAGGGGAAATCTTATACTATGGCTACACCTTC
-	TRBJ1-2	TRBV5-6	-	CASSLGRVGYTF	TGTGCCAGCAGCTTGGGGAGGGTTGGCTACACCTTC
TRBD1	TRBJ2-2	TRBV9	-	CASSGGQGESNTGELFF	TGTGCCAGCAGTGGGGGACAGGGAGAATCGAACACCGGGGAGCTGTTTTTT
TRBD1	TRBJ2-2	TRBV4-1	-	CASSQVQGLATGELFF	TGCGCCAGCAGCCAAGTACAGGGGTTGGCCACCGGGGAGCTGTTTTTT
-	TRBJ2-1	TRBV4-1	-	CASSQAWASGVYNEQFF	TGCGCCAGCAGCCAAGCCTGGGCTTCAGGGGTTTACAATGAGCAGTTCTTC
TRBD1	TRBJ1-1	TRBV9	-	CASSTYGQAPAFF	TGTGCCAGCAGCACATACGGACAGGCCCCCGCTTTCTTT
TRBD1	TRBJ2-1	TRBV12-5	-	CASGPSGTGSSRTYRNEQFF	TGTGCTAGTGGACCCTCCGGGACAGGGTCCTCAAGAACATATCGCAATGAGCAGTTCTTC
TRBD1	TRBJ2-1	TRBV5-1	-	CASNGGQGKINEQFF	TGCGCCAGCAATGGGGGACAGGGGAAAATCAATGAGCAGTTCTTC
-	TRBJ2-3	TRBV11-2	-	CASSLRQRTDTQYF	TGTGCCAGCAGCTTACGACAGCGCACAGATACGCAGTATTTT
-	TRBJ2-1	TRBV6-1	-	CASSLKGGAINEQFF	TGTGCCAGCAGTCTAAAGGGAGGTGCCATAAATGAGCAGTTCTTC
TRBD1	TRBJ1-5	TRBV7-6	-	CASSLGTGSNQPQHF	TGTGCCAGCAGCTTAGGGACAGGGAGCAATCAGCCCCAGCATTTT
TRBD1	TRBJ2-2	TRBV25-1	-	CASGPGQGYTGELFF	TGTGCCAGCGGACCGGGACAGGGATACACCGGGGAGCTGTTTTTT
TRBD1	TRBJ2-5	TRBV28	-	CASSSTGGKETQYF	TGTGCCAGCAGTTCGACAGGGGGCAAAGAGACCCAGTACTTC
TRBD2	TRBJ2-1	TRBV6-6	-	CASRRTSGGRNEQFF	TGTGCCAGCAGACGGACTAGCGGGGGCCGCAATGAGCAGTTCTTC
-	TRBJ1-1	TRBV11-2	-	CASSLGYPMNTEAFF	TGTGCCAGCAGCTTAGGATATCCTATGAACACTGAAGCTTTCTTT
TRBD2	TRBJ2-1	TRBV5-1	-	CASRPTSGAYNEQFF	TGCGCCAGCAGACCTACTAGCGGGGCTTACAATGAGCAGTTCTTC
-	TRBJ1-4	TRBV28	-	CASTGVGEKLFF	TGTGCCAGCACAGGGGTGGGGGAAAAACTGTTTTTT
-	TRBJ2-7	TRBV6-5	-	CASRVAPYYEQYF	TGTGCCAGCAGGGTAGCCCCATACTACGAGCAGTACTTC
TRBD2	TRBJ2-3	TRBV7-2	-	CASSPRNSGGADTQYF	TGTGCCAGCAGCCCGCGTAATAGCGGGGGGGCAGATACGCAGTATTTT
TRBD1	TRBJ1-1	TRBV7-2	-	CASSLDRGREAFF	TGTGCCAGCAGCTTAGACAGGGGGCGGGAAGCTTTCTTT
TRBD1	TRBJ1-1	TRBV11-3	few	CASSWTGVDTEAFF	TGTGCCAGCAGCTGGACAGGGGTTGACACTGAAGCTTTCTTT
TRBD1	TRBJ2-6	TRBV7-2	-	CASSPGQGAAGANVLTF	TGTGCCAGCAGCCCCGGACAGGGGGCCGCGGGGGCCAACGTCCTGACTTTC
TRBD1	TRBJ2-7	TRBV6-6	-	CASTDRQGASGEQYF	TGTGCCAGCACCGATAGACAGGGGGCTTCGGGGGAGCAGTACTTC
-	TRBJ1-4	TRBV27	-	CASSNSHPSTNEKLFF	TGTGCCAGCAGCAACTCCCATCCCTCAACTAATGAAAAACTGTTTTTT
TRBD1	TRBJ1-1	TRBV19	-	CASSIFRDRGEAFF	TGTGCCAGTAGTATCTTCCGGGACAGGGGTGAAGCTTTCTTT
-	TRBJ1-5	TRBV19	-	CASSISRAPQPQHF	TGTGCCAGTAGTATCAGCAGGGCGCCTCAGCCCCAGCATTTT
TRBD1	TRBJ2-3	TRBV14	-	CASSQDWGQLRVTDTQYF	TGTGCCAGCAGCCAAGATTGGGGACAGCTAAGGGTCACAGATACGCAGTATTTT
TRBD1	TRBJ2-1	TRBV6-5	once	CASSRDRGGYNEQFF	TGTGCCAGCAGCCGGGACAGGGGAGGCTACAATGAGCAGTTCTTC
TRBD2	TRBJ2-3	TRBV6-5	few	CASSPGLASDTQYF	TGTGCCAGCAGCCCGGGACTAGCATCAGATACGCAGTATTTT
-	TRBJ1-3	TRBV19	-	CASSEGRPGGRGNTIYF	TGTGCCAGTAGTGAGGGGCGGCCAGGAGGGAGAGGAAACACCATATATTTT
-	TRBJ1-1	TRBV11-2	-	CASSLAPRGQEAFF	TGTGCCAGCAGCTTAGCCCCCAGGGGTCAAGAAGCTTTCTTT
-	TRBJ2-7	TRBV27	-	CASRSGLNHYEQYF	TGTGCCAGCAGGTCGGGTCTTAACCACTACGAGCAGTACTTC
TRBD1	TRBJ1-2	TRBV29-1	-	CSVEDQTGDRNYGYTF	TGCAGCGTTGAAGATCAGACAGGGGACCGTAACTATGGCTACACCTTC
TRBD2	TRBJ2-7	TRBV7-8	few	CASSLGGAGGSLFYEQYF	TGTGCCAGCAGCTTAGGGGGCGCGGGGGGCTCTCTTTTCTACGAGCAGTACTTC
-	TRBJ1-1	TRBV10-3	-	CAISEYGGLRAEAFF	TGTGCCATCAGTGAGTACGGGGGGCTAAGGGCTGAAGCTTTCTTT
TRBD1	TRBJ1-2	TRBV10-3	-	CAIMAGGSQGYTF	TGTGCCATCATGGCAGGGGGATCGCAAGGCTACACCTTC
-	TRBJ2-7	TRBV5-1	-	CASSLYPGGGYEQYF	TGCGCCAGCAGCTTGTACCCAGGGGGAGGCTACGAGCAGTACTTC
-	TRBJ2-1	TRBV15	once	CATSRVVQGYNEQFF	TGTGCCACCAGCAGAGTAGTACAGGGCTACAATGAGCAGTTCTTC
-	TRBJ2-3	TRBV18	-	CASSPELETDTQYF	TGTGCCAGCTCACCAGAGTTGGAGACAGATACGCAGTATTTT
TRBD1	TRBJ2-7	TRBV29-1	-	CSVLRDRGLEQYF	TGCAGCGTACTCCGGGACAGGGGGCTAGAGCAGTACTTC
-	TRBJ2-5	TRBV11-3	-	CASSPGGQPQETQYF	TGTGCCAGCAGCCCCGGAGGCCAGCCCCAAGAGACCCAGTACTTC
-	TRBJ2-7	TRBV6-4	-	CASSDSSESYEQYF	TGTGCCAGCAGTGACTCTAGTGAGTCCTACGAGCAGTACTTC
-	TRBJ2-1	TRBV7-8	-	CASSSMRESWGEQFF	TGTGCCAGCAGCTCTATGCGGGAAAGTTGGGGTGAGCAGTTCTTC
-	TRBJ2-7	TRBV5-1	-	CASSLQSWDTITEQYF	TGCGCCAGCAGCTTGCAGTCTTGGGACACCATTACCGAGCAGTACTTC
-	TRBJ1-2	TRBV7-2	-	CASSLVRGYGYTF	TGTGCCAGCAGCTTAGTCCGGGGCTATGGCTACACCTTC
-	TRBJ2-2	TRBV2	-	CASSESWNTGELFF	TGTGCCAGCAGTGAATCGTGGAACACCGGGGAGCTGTTTTTT
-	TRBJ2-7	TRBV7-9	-	CASSESSDSIFSYEQYF	TGTGCCAGCAGCGAATCCTCGGACAGTATATTCTCCTACGAGCAGTACTTC
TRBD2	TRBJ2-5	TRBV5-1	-	CASSPPAGEKTQYF	TGCGCCAGCAGCCCCCCAGCGGGGGAAAAGACCCAGTACTTC
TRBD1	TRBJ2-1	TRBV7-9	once	CASSPDRVYNEQFF	TGTGCCAGCAGCCCCGACAGGGTCTACAATGAGCAGTTCTTC
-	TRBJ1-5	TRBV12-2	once	CASRPLTGLSNQPQHF	TGTGCAAGTCGCCCATTGACAGGGTTGAGCAATCAGCCCCAGCATTTT
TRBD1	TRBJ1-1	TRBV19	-	CASSPHNDRAGAFF	TGTGCCAGTAGTCCGCACAACGACAGGGCCGGAGCTTTCTTT
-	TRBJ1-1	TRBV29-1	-	CSVEGGGRVAEAFF	TGCAGCGTTGAAGGAGGGGGAAGGGTGGCTGAAGCTTTCTTT